These 2 T cell receptor beta chains came from one sample sequenced in a study of cytomegalovirus exposure and HLA in healthy donors. It was with 60 Vbeta and 13 Jbeta primers that the PCR ran. The table came from immunoSEQ multiplex PCR; TCRdb's copy has only in-frame clones and leaves some out. The profile shows about 98,000 clones, about 70% of them singletons. Material for sequencing was PBMCs. The receptor set was obtained from a female donor in good health and CMV-seronegative.

This clone was observed a few times. The genes are TRBV7-9 and TRBJ2-1; the match to TRBD2 covers 14 bases. Germline-derived CDR1 and CDR2 are SEHNR and FQNEAQ (reference sequence). The V gene end was trimmed by 6 bases and the J gene end by 8 bases; junction bases not matched to a gene: 12. This CDR3 spans 17 amino acids. The CDR3 loop reads CASRLGWTSGRRDEQFF. The CDR3 DNA sequence: TGTGCCAGCAGATTGGGATGGACTAGCGGGAGGAGGGATGAGCAGTTCTTC.

The V call is TRBV6-1, the J call TRBJ1-2, with D maybe TRBD1 (5 bases). Trimming stripped 7 bases from V and 4 bases from J, with 10 bases between. This CDR3 has 12 residues. CDR1 and CDR2 from the germline V gene are MNHNS and SASEGT. The CDR3 loop reads CASTTGRYGYTF. The CDR3 bases are TGTGCCAGCACCACAGGCCGCTATGGCTACACCTTC.